Presented here are 26 T cell receptor beta chains from one specimen sequenced in a study of blood T cell repertoires in COVID-19. Assay: immunoSEQ multiplex PCR; the TCRdb copy retains only in-frame clones and omits some. Found here are 130,000 or so clones, 86% of them singletons; the top ten hold around 8.5%. The sample consisted of peripheral blood. Every receptor here comes from a woman in her sixties with acute or convalescent COVID-19.

This rearrangement joins TRBV7-2 to TRBJ2-2, with D possibly matching TRBD1 (5 bases). This CDR3 has 15 amino acids. Germline V gene lookup returns CDR1 SGHTA and CDR2 FQGNSA. V dropped 6 bases and J dropped 2 bases, with 13 bases sitting between them. The CDR3 coding sequence is TGTGCCAGCAGAAAAGACGACAGAAACACCGGGGAGCTGTTTTTT. Protein product: CASRKDDRNTGELFF.

The chain carries TRBV29-1 and TRBJ2-5; a weak D match, TRBD1 (5 bases). The CDR3 is made up of 12 amino acids. V lost 3 bases, J lost 4 bases, and 9 bases lay in between. Per germline, CDR1 SQVTM and CDR2 ANQGSEA. CDR3 in amino acids: CSVEQGGETQYF. In DNA form, the CDR3 reads TGCAGCGTTGAGCAGGGTGGAGAGACCCAGTACTTC.

A single count supports this clone. The J gene is TRBJ2-1, the V gene TRBV27; tentatively, D is TRBD2 (6 bases). Trimming pared 3 bases from V and 7 bases from J, leaving 7 bases between. Germline V gives CDR1 MNHEY, CDR2 SMNVEV (reference sequence). The CDR3 has 12 residues. CDR3 region: CASSFGRNEQFF. The CDR3 DNA reads as TGTGCCAGCAGTTTTGGGAGGAATGAGCAGTTCTTC.

The chain has TRBV27 and TRBJ2-2; D might be TRBD2 (6 bases). Germline values: CDR1 MNHEY, CDR2 SMNVEV (reference sequence). There are 17 residues in the CDR3. The V end was cut by 5 bases, the J end by 5 bases, with 21 bases between. CDR3 residues: CASSPRGGEYRTGELFF. For the CDR3, the DNA is TGTGCCAGCAGTCCGCGGGGCGGGGAGTATCGAACCGGGGAGCTGTTTTTT.

CDR3 loop: CASSRWNSGRNNEQFF. CDR3 DNA sequence: TGTGCCAGCAGCCGCTGGAATTCAGGGAGGAACAATGAGCAGTTCTTC. J is TRBJ2-1 and V is TRBV5-4, with TRBD2 as a possible D gene (6 bases). The CDR3 consists of 16 residues. Germline V CDR1 and CDR2: SGHNT, YYREEE (reference sequence). The V gene lost 4 bases and the J gene lost 5 bases, with 19 bases spanning the gap.

This chain links TRBV11-2 with TRBJ1-1; D may be TRBD1 (5 bases). The germline gives CDR1 SGHAT, CDR2 FQNNGV. CDR3 length equals 16 residues. The V and J ends lost 5 bases and 5 bases respectively, with 21 bases between them. In nucleotides, the CDR3 is TGTGCCAGCAGCCTCGCGGGACTCCAGCCGGGGACTGAAGCTTTCTTT. As protein: CASSLAGLQPGTEAFF.

This clone was counted ten times or more. The chain is built from TRBV7-9 and TRBJ2-5; the D gene is possibly TRBD2 (5 bases). Per germline, CDR1 SEHNR and CDR2 FQNEAQ (reference sequence). The CDR3 spans 14 residues. Trimming removed 1 base from V and 5 bases from J, with 11 bases in between. The CDR3, as DNA: TGTGCCAGCAGCTTAGAATTGAGGGTGGAGACCCAGTACTTC. Its protein product is CASSLELRVETQYF.

This clone was recorded a few times. J is TRBJ2-7 and V is TRBV4-1; 9 bases are a match to TRBD1. This CDR3 region has 14 residues. The germline gives CDR1 MGHRA, CDR2 YSYEKL. V dropped 4 bases and J dropped 1; count of bases not matched to a gene: 2. The CDR3 reads CASSRGTGSYEQYF. The CDR3 nucleotides are TGCGCCAGCAGCCGAGGGACAGGGTCCTACGAGCAGTACTTC.

The rearrangement uses TRBV11-3 and TRBJ2-5; D gene unclear. The V gene's germline CDR1 is SGHNT and CDR2 YENEEA. This CDR3 has 14 residues. V lost 0 bases, J lost 1 base, and 6 bases lay in between. CDR3 in DNA: TGTGCCAGCAGCTTAGATCAGATCCAAGAGACCCAGTACTTC. Protein sequence: CASSLDQIQETQYF.

This rearrangement joins TRBV12-3 or TRBV12-4 to TRBJ2-1; 7 bases are a match to TRBD2. The CDR3 is 11 amino acids. V trimming: 4 bases; J trimming: 12 bases; junction bases outside the gene matches: 3. For the CDR3, the DNA is TGTGCCAGCAGTTGGACGGGGGGGCAGTTCTTC. Amino acids: CASSWTGGQFF.

V is TRBV3-1 (or the pseudogene TRBV3-2) and J is TRBJ2-5, with unresolved D. Germline V lookup: CDR1 LGHDT, CDR2 YNNKEL (reference sequence). V shed 3 bases and J shed 5 bases, with 4 bases lying between them. The CDR3 totals 11 residues. The CDR3 here is CASSQAETQYF. Here the CDR3 DNA reads TGTGCCAGCAGCCAGGCCGAGACCCAGTACTTC.

This clone was counted a single time. V gene TRBV4-2 combines with J gene TRBJ2-2; D perhaps matches TRBD1 (5 bases). The germline CDR1 and CDR2 sequences are LGHNA and YNFKEQ. This CDR3 spans 15 amino acids. The V end lost 1 base, the J end lost 1 base, and 7 bases lay between the germline ends. The CDR3 DNA sequence: TGTGCCAGCAGCCAAGGACAGTTGAACACCGGGGAGCTGTTTTTT. Its translation is CASSQGQLNTGELFF.

The chain links TRBV24-1 to TRBJ2-1, with a possible D match to TRBD1 (5 bases). V lost 1 base and J lost 0, with 12 bases in between. The CDR3 sequence is 17 residues long. The germline V gene encodes CDR1 KGHDR and CDR2 SFDVKD. The CDR3 here is CATSDFSRGASYNEQFF. In DNA form, the CDR3 reads TGTGCCACCAGTGATTTCAGTCGTGGGGCCTCCTACAATGAGCAGTTCTTC.

This clone was counted only a few times. J is TRBJ1-4 and V is TRBV5-1, with D possibly being TRBD1 (5 bases). Trimming shortened V by 0 bases and J by 3 bases, and 9 bases separated the two germline ends. The CDR3 is 15 amino acids. Germline V lookup: CDR1 SGHRS, CDR2 YFSETQ. Here the CDR3 reads CASSLAPGSNEKLFF. Written as DNA, the CDR3 is TGCGCCAGCAGCTTGGCGCCAGGGTCTAATGAAAAACTGTTTTTT.

The rearrangement uses TRBV15 and TRBJ1-4, with D perhaps TRBD1 (6 bases). The V gene lost 5 bases and the J gene lost 6 bases, with 19 bases spanning the gap. The V gene's germline CDR1 is LNHNV and CDR2 YYDKDF (reference sequence). The CDR3 consists of 16 residues. CDR3: CATSGGPGRDDEKLFF. The CDR3 DNA reads TGTGCCACCAGCGGGGGCCCGGGCAGGGATGATGAAAAACTGTTTTTT.

The chain uses TRBV15 and TRBJ2-7; tentatively, D is TRBD2 (7 bases). Germline V lookup: CDR1 LNHNV, CDR2 YYDKDF (reference sequence). This CDR3 contains 15 residues. V gave up 1 base and J gave up 0 bases, with 10 bases separating them. The CDR3: CATSRGGGLSYEQYF. For the CDR3, the DNA is TGTGCCACCAGCAGAGGCGGGGGCCTCTCCTACGAGCAGTACTTC.

This chain connects TRBV5-4 to TRBJ1-2, with unresolved D. Looked up from germline, CDR1 is SGHNT and CDR2 is YYREEE (reference sequence). The CDR3 is 15 residues long. Between the trimmed V and J ends, which lost 3 bases and 4 bases, there was a span of 16 bases. CDR3 in DNA: TGTGCCAGCAGCTCGAACCAACAGCCAGGCTATGGCTACACCTTC. Protein product: CASSSNQQPGYGYTF. The full variable domain, with the rest looked up from reference TRBV5-4 and TRBJ1-2, is ETGVTQSPTHLIKTRGQQVTLRCSSQSGHNTVSWYQQALGQGPQFIFQYYREEENGRGNFPPRFSGLQFPNYSSELNVNALELDDSALYLCASSSNQQPGYGYTFGSGTRLTVV.

This clone appeared a few times. This sequence joins TRBV27 and TRBJ2-7, with D possibly being TRBD2 (6 bases). The CDR3 consists of 15 residues. The germline V gene encodes CDR1 MNHEY and CDR2 SMNVEV (reference sequence). Trimming took 6 bases from V and 6 from J, leaving 21 bases between them. The DNA for the CDR3 is TGTGCCAGCAGGTCAACCGGGACTTCCTTTCTCGAGCAGTACTTC. Translated: CASRSTGTSFLEQYF.

The rearrangement joins TRBV6-5 to TRBJ1-5, with 7 bases identical to TRBD1. The CDR3 is made up of 15 amino acids. Germline loops: CDR1 MNHEY, CDR2 SVGAGI. Trimming at V came to 8 bases and at J to 7 bases, leaving 14 bases not matched to a gene. CDR3 in DNA: TGTGCCAGCCATCCAAGACAGGGCAGACACCAGCCCCAGCATTTT. This sequence encodes CASHPRQGRHQPQHF.

This clone has only one observation. This sequence joins TRBV5-3 and TRBJ2-1, with 12 bases identical to TRBD2. TRBV5-3 is an ORF, with its function uncertain. J gave up 9 bases and V 3 bases, and 4 bases lay outside the gene matches. This CDR3 has 14 residues. This CDR3 is CARSSSGGATEQFF. For the CDR3, the DNA is TGTGCCAGAAGCTCTAGCGGGGGGGCCACTGAGCAGTTCTTC.

This clone was picked up one time. This sequence joins TRBV5-1 and TRBJ2-1; D is undetermined. CDR3 length: 14 amino acids. CDR1 SGHRS and CDR2 YFSETQ come from the germline V gene. V dropped 4 bases and J dropped 8 bases, with 16 bases sitting between them. CDR3 sequence: CASSLDKLGYEQFF. The CDR3 bases are TGCGCCAGCAGCCTCGACAAACTGGGCTATGAGCAGTTCTTC.

The chain employs TRBV20-1 and TRBJ2-5, with TRBD2 matching 9 bases. The CDR3 consists of 11 residues. The germline CDR1 and CDR2 sequences are DFQATT and SNEGSKA (reference sequence). Written as DNA, the CDR3 is TGCGCGGGGGGGCTTGGAGAGACCCAGTACTTC. It yields the protein CAGGLGETQYF.

In its sample, this clone was seen once. The chain employs TRBV28 and TRBJ1-4; D is ambiguous. The germline V gene has CDR1 MDHEN and CDR2 SYDVKM. This CDR3 has 14 amino acids. V lost 7 bases, J lost 17 bases, and 26 bases lay in between. CDR3 sequence: CASTKLLREGVSFF. The CDR3 bases are TGTGCCAGCACTAAACTCTTGAGAGAGGGAGTAAGTTTTTTT.

V and J are TRBV7-8 and TRBJ2-7, with 8 bases matching TRBD2. With V trimmed by 5 bases and J by 3 bases, 9 bases remained unmatched. The germline CDR1 and CDR2 sequences are SGHVS and FQNEAQ. CDR3 length equals 15 residues. CDR3 protein: CASSDPGGGRYEQYF. CDR3 coding DNA: TGTGCCAGCAGCGACCCGGGGGGGGGTCGCTACGAGCAGTACTTC.

This chain links TRBV28 with TRBJ2-5; D possibly corresponds to TRBD2 (5 bases). The V end was cut by 3 bases, the J end by 6 bases, with 14 bases between. CDR1 and CDR2 from the germline V gene are MDHEN and SYDVKM. The CDR3 has 14 residues. CDR3: CASSFERGRKTQYF. In nucleotides, the CDR3 is TGTGCCAGCAGTTTCGAACGGGGTCGGAAGACCCAGTACTTC.

This clone has just one count. The V gene is TRBV6-5, the J gene TRBJ1-2, with D tentatively TRBD1 (6 bases). Trimming stripped 8 bases from V and 13 bases from J, with 14 bases between. The CDR3 has 10 residues. Germline V gene lookup returns CDR1 MNHEY and CDR2 SVGAGI. The CDR3 bases are TGTGCCAGCGGGACAATGCGCGGCACCTTC. Protein product: CASGTMRGTF.